The subject of this entry is one T cell receptor beta chain. Its antigen is unidentified. The sample has other DNA sequences that encode this CDR3 too. The germline V gene encodes CDR1 PRHDT and CDR2 FYEKMQ (reference sequence). CDR3 length equals 12 residues. V was clipped by 3 bases and J by 3 bases, with 3 bases between them. The genomic DNA of each subset was split evenly across several immunoSEQ plates. TCRdb's copy holds only in-frame clones and misses some; the assay was immunoSEQ multiplex PCR. There are more than 2 million clones in the sample; roughly 94% occur only once, and 1.1% lies in the top ten. Naive CD8 cells lacked CD45RO and underwent positive selection for CCR7, leaving out terminally differentiated effector memory CD45RA+ cells. The sample is drawn from a study of shared clonotypes between healthy human individuals. Study as a whole: The cohort comprised a couple of women and a few men. Their ages spanned 18 to 49 years.

The study's findings and limits: Generation probability values for non-shared clonotypes were lower than those for clonotypes shared by all four donors. Generally, estimated richness proved larger in naive subsets than it did in memory subsets.

What was sequenced was naive CD8+ T cells sorted from blood. This receptor was obtained from a man between 18 and 29 years old in good health. The V and J genes are TRBV13 and TRBJ2-1; D remains unclear. The CDR3 protein is CASSLGYNEQFF. The CDR3 nucleotides read TGTGCCAGCAGCTTGGGCTACAATGAGCAGTTCTTC.